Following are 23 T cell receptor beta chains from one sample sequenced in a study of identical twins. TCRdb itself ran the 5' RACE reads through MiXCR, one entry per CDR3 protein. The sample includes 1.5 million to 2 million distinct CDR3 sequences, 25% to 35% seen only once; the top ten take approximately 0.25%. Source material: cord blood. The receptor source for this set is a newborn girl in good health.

In nucleotides, the CDR3 is TGTGCCAGCAGCCCCACCCAGGAGCGCGGCACAGATACGCAGTATTTT. Translation: CASSPTQERGTDTQYF. The chain combines TRBV11-2 with TRBJ2-3; no reliable D call. CDR1 is SGHAT, CDR2 FQNNGV, per germline. The CDR3 length is 16 residues. Trimming shortened V by 5 bases and J by 1 base, and 16 bases separated the two germline ends.

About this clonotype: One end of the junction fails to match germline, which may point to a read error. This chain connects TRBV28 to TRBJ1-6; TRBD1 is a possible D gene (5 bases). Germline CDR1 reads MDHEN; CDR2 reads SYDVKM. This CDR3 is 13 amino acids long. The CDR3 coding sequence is TGCGCCAGCAGTCCCTTGGGGGGTTCACCCCTCCACTTT. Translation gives CASSPLGGSPLHF. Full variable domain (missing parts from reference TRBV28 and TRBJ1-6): DVKVTQSSRYLVKRTGEKVFLECVQDMDHENMFWYRQDPGLGLRLIYFSYDVKMKEKGDIPEGYSVSREKKERFSLILESASTNQTSMYLCASSPLGGSPLHFGNGTRLTVT.

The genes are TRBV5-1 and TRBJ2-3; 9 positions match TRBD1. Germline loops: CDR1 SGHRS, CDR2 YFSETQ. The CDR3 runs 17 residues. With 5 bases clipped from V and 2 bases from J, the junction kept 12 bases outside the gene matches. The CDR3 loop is CASRGIRTGVFTDTQYF. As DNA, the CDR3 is TGCGCCAGCAGAGGTATCCGGACAGGGGTATTCACAGATACGCAGTATTTT.

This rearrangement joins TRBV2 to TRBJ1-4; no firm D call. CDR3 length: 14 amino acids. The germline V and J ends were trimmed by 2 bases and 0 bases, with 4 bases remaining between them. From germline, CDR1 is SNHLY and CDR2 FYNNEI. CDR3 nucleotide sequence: TGTGCCAGCAGTGAACTGTCAACTAATGAAAAACTGTTTTTT. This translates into CASSELSTNEKLFF.

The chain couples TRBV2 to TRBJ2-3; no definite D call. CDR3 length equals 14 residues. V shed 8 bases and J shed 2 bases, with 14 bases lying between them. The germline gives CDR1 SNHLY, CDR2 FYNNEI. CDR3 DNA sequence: TGTGCCAGCCGAGAGGAGTTTCTCACAGATACGCAGTATTTT. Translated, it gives CASREEFLTDTQYF. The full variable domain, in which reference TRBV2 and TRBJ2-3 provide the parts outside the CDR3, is EPEVTQTPSHQVTQMGQEVILRCVPISNHLYFYWYRQILGQKVEFLVSFYNNEISEKSEIFDDQFSVERPDGSNFTLKIRSTKLEDSAMYFCASREEFLTDTQYFGPGTRLTVL.

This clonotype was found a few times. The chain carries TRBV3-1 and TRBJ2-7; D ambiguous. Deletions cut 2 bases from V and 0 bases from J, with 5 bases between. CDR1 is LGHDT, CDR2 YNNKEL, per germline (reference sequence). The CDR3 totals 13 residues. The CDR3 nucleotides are TGTGCCAGCAGCCAAATTAGCTCCTACGAGCAGTACTTC. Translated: CASSQISSYEQYF.

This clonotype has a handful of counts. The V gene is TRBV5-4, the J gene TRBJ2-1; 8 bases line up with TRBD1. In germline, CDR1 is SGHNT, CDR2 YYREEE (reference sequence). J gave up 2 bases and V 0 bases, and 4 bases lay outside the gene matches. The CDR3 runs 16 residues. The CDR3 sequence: CASSLAGTGPYNEQFF. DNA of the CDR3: TGTGCCAGCAGCTTGGCCGGGACAGGACCCTACAATGAGCAGTTCTTC.

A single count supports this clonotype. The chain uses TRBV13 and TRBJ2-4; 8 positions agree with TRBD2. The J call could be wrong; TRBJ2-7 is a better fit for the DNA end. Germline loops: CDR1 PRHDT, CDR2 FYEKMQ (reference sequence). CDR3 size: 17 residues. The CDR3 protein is CASSPGTSVHRAYEQYF. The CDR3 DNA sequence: TGTGCCAGCAGCCCCGGGACTAGTGTCCATCGTGCCTACGAGCAGTACTTC.

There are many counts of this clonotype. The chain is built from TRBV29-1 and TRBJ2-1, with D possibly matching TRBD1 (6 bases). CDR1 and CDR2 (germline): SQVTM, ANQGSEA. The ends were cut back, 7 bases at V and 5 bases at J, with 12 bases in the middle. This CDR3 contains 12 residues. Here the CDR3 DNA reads TGCAGCGCGTCGACAGGCGACAATGAGCAGTTCTTC. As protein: CSASTGDNEQFF.

The CDR3 loop is CATSDLSTSEETQYF. The CDR3 nucleotides read TGTGCCACCAGTGACCTCAGCACTAGCGAGGAGACCCAGTACTTC. This chain connects TRBV24-1 to TRBJ2-5; 7 positions agree with TRBD2. The CDR3 extends over 15 amino acids. Looked up from germline, CDR1 is KGHDR and CDR2 is SFDVKD. The ends lost 4 bases at V and 5 bases at J; junction bases unmatched: 9.

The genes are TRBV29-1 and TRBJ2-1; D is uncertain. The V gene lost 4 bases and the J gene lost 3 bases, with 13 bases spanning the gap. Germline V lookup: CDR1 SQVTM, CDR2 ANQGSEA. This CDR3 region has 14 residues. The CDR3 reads CSVVRARGYNEQFF. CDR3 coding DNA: TGCAGCGTTGTACGTGCTAGAGGCTACAATGAGCAGTTCTTC.

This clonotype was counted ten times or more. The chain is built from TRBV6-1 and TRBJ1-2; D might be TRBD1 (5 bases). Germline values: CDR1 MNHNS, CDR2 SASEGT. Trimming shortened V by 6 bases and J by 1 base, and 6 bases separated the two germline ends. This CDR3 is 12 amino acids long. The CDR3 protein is CASRQDNYGYTF. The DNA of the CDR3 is TGTGCCAGCAGACAGGATAACTATGGCTACACCTTC.

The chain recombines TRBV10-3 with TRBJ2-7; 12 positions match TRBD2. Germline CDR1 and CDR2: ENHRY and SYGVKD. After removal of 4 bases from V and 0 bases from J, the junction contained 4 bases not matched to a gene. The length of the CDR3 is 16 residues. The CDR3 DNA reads TGTGCCATCAGTGGGTCGACTAGCGGGAGCTCCTACGAGCAGTACTTC. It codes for CAISGSTSGSSYEQYF.

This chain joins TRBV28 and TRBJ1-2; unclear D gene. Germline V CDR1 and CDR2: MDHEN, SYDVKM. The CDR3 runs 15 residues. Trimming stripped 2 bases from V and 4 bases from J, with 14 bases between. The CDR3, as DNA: TGTGCCAGCAGTTTAGAGCGAAGGGCTGTCTATGGCTACACCTTC. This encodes CASSLERRAVYGYTF.

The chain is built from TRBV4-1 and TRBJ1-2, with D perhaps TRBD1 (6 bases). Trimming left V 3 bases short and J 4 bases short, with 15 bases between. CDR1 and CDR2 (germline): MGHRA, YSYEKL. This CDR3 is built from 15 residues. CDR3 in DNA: TGCGCCAGCAGCCAGGCCGCAGGGGTGGGCTATGGCTACACCTTC. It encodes CASSQAAGVGYGYTF.

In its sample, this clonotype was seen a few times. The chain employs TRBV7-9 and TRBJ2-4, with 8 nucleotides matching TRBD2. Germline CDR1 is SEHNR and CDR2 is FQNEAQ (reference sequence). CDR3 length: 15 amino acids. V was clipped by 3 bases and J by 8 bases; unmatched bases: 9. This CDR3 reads CASSFSGRAGDIQYF. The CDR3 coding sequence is TGTGCCAGCAGCTTTTCCGGGAGGGCCGGAGACATTCAGTACTTC.

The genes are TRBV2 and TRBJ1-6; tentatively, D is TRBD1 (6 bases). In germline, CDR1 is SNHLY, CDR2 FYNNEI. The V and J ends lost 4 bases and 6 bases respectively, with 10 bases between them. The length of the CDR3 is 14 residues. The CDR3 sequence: CASSVPGVNSPLHF. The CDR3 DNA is TGTGCCAGCAGTGTGCCAGGGGTTAATTCACCCCTCCACTTT.

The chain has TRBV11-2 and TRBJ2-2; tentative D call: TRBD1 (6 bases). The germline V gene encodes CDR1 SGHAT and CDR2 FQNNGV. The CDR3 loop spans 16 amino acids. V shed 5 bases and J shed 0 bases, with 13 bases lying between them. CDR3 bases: TGTGCCAGCAGCCCTCGGCCAGGGGCGAACACCGGGGAGCTGTTTTTT. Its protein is CASSPRPGANTGELFF.

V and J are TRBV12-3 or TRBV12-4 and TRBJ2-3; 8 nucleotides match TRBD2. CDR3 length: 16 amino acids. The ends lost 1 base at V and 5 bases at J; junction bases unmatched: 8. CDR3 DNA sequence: TGTGCCAGCAGTTTAGGGACTAGCAGGGTCAGAGATACGCAGTATTTT. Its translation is CASSLGTSRVRDTQYF.

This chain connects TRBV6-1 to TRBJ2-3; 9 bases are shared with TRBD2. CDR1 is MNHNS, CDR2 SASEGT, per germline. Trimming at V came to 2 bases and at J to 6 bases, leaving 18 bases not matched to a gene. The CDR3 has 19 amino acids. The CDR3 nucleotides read TGTGCCAGCAGTGAACCCGACTACTATTTTAGCGGGAGCATCGATACGCAGTATTTT. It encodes CASSEPDYYFSGSIDTQYF.

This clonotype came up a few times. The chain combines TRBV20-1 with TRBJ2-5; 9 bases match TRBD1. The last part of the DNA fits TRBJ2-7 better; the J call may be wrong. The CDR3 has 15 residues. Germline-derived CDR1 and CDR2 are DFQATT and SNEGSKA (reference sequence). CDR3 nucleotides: TGCAGTGCTAGACCCAATACAGGGGGCAGGTACGAGCAGTACTTC. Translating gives CSARPNTGGRYEQYF.

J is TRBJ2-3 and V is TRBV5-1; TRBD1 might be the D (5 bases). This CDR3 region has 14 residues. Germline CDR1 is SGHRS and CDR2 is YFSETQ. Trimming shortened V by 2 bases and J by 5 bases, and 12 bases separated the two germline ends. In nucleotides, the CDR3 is TGCGCCAGCAGCTTACAATTCAGGGTAGATACGCAGTATTTT. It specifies CASSLQFRVDTQYF.

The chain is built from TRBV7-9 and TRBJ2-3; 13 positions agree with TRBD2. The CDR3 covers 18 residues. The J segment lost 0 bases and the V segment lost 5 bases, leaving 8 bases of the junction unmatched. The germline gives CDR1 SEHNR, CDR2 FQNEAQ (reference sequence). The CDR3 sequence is CASSATTSGRASTDTQYF. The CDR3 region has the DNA TGTGCCAGCAGCGCCACTACTAGCGGGAGGGCCAGCACAGATACGCAGTATTTT.